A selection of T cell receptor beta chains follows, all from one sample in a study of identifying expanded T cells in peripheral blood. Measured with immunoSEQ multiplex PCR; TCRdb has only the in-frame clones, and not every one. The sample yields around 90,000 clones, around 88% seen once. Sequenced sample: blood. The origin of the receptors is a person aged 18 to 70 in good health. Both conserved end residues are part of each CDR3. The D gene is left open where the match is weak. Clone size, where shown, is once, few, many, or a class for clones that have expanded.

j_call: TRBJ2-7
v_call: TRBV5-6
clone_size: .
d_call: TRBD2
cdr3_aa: CASSLLAGEAHEQYF
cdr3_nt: TGTGCCAGCAGCCTCCTAGCGGGGGAAGCCCACGAGCAGTACTTC

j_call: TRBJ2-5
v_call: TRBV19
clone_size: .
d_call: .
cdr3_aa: CASSAPTGTPRPETQYF
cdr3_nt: TGTGCCAGTAGTGCCCCTACCGGGACACCCCGACCCGAGACCCAGTACTTC

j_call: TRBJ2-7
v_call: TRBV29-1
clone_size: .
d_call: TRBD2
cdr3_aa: CSVELAGGRYEQYF
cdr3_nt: TGCAGCGTTGAACTAGCGGGAGGTCGCTACGAGCAGTACTTC

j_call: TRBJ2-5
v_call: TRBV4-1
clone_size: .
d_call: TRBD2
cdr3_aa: CASSPGGGTETQYF
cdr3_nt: TGCGCCAGCAGCCCCGGGGGGGGAACGGAGACCCAGTACTTC

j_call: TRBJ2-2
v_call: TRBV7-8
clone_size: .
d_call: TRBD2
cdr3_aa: CASSSAAGGTPGELFF
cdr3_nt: TGTGCCAGCAGCTCTGCAGCGGGAGGGACGCCCGGGGAGCTGTTTTTT

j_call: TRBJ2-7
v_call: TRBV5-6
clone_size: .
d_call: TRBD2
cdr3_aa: CASSWAGDEQYF
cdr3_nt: TGTGCCAGCAGCTGGGCGGGGGACGAGCAGTACTTC

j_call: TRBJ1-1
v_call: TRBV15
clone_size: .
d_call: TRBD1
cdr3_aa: CATSRLRQGGTEAFF
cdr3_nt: TGTGCCACCAGCAGACTCAGACAGGGCGGGACTGAAGCTTTCTTT

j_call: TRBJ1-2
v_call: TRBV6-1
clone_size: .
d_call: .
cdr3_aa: CASSEKVWNYGYTF
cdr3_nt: TGTGCCAGCAGTGAAAAGGTTTGGAACTATGGCTACACCTTC

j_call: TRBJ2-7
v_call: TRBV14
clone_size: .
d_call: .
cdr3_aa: CASSQDSRSTEYF
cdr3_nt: TGTGCCAGCAGCCAAGATAGTCGGAGTACCGAGTACTTC

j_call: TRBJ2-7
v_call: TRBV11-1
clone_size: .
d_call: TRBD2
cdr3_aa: CASSRSGGSFSYEQYF
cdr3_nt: TGTGCCAGCAGCCGGTCGGGAGGGAGTTTCTCCTACGAGCAGTACTTC

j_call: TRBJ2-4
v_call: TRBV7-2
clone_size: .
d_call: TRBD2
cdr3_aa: CASSPAGAPKNIQYF
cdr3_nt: TGTGCCAGCAGCCCAGCGGGAGCCCCCAAAAACATTCAGTACTTC

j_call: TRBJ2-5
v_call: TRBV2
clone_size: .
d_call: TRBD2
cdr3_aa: CASTFLAVETQYF
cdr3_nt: TGTGCCAGCACTTTCCTAGCGGTAGAGACCCAGTACTTC

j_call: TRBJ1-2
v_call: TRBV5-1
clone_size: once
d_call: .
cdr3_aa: CASSLATGANYGYTF
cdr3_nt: TGCGCCAGCAGCTTGGCCACAGGAGCTAACTATGGCTACACCTTC

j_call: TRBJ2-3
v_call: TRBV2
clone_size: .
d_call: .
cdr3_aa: CASSEESTVDTQYF
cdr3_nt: TGTGCCAGCAGTGAAGAATCTACGGTAGATACGCAGTATTTT

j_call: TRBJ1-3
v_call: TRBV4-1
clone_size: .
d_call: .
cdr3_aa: CASSQVAQQDTIYF
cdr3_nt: TGCGCCAGCAGCCAAGTCGCGCAGCAGGACACCATATATTTT

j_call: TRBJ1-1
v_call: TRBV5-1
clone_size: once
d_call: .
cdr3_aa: CASSSQGGYMNTEAFF
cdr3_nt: TGCGCCAGCAGCTCCCAGGGAGGGTACATGAACACTGAAGCTTTCTTT

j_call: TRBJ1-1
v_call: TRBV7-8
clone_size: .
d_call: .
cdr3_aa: CASNSAGRMNTEAFF
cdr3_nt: TGTGCCAGCAACTCCGCGGGGAGGATGAACACTGAAGCTTTCTTT

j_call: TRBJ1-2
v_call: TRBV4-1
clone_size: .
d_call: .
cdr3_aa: CASSQGPGANYGYTF
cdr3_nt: TGCGCCAGCAGCCAAGGGCCAGGAGCTAACTATGGCTACACCTTC

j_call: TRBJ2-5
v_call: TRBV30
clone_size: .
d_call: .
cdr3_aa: CAWSGALAREETQYF
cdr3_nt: TGTGCCTGGAGTGGGGCCCTTGCCAGAGAAGAGACCCAGTACTTC

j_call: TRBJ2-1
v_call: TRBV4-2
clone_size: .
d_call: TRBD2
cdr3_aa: CASSRVLAGGYNEQFF
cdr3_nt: TGTGCCAGCAGCCGGGTTTTAGCGGGGGGGTACAATGAGCAGTTCTTC

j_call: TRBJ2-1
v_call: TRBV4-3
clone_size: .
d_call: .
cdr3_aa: CASSQESGTSYNEQFF
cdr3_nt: TGCGCCAGCAGCCAAGAATCCGGGACCTCCTACAATGAGCAGTTCTTC

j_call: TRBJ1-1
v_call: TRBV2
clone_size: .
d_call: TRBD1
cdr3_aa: CASSRTDRVGTEAFF
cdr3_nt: TGTGCCAGCAGTAGAACAGACAGGGTAGGCACTGAAGCTTTCTTT

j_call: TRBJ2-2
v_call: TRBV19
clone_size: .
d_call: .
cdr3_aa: CASRWDGSTGELFF
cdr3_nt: TGTGCCAGTAGATGGGACGGTTCCACCGGGGAGCTGTTTTTT

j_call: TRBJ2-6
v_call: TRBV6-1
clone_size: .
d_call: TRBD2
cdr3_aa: CASSEIAGGGGANVLTF
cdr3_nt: TGTGCCAGCAGTGAGATAGCGGGAGGTGGAGGGGCCAACGTCCTGACTTTC

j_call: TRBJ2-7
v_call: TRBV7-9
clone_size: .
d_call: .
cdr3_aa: CASSLNRYYEQYF
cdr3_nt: TGTGCCAGCAGCTTAAACAGGTACTACGAGCAGTACTTC

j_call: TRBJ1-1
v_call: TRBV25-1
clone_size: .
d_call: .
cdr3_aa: CASSVLREAFF
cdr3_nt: TGTGCCAGCAGTGTTTTAAGAGAAGCTTTCTTT

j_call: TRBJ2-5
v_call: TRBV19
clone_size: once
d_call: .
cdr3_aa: CASSIPRVSPQETQYF
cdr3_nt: TGTGCCAGTAGTATACCTAGGGTGTCACCCCAAGAGACCCAGTACTTC

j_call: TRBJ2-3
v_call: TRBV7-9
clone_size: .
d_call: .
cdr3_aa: CASSPWTASTDTQYF
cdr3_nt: TGTGCCAGCAGCCCCTGGACAGCTAGCACAGATACGCAGTATTTT

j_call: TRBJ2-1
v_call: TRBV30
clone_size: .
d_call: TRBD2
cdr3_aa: CAWARTSGGAEQFF
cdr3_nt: TGTGCCTGGGCCCGAACTAGCGGGGGGGCTGAGCAGTTCTTC

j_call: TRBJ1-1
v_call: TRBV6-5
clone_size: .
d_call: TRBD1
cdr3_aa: CASREQGLSTEAFF
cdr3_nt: TGTGCCAGCAGAGAACAGGGGTTGAGCACTGAAGCTTTCTTT

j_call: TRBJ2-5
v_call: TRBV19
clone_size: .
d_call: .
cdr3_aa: CASSIGGEVQETQYF
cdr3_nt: TGTGCCAGTAGTATCGGCGGGGAGGTCCAAGAGACCCAGTACTTC

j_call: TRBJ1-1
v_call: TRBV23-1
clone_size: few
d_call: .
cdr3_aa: CASSQKDNTEAFF
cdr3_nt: TGCGCCAGCAGTCAAAAAGACAACACTGAAGCTTTCTTT

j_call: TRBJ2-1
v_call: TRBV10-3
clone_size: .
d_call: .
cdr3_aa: CAISVSRSWQFF
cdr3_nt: TGTGCCATCAGTGTATCCAGGTCTTGGCAGTTCTTC

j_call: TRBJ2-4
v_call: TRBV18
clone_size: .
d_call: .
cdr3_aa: CASSSGERNIQYF
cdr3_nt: TGTGCCAGCTCATCGGGGGAGCGAAACATTCAGTACTTC

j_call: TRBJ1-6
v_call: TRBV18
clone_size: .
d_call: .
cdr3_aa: CASSPQGLYNSPLHF
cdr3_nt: TGTGCCAGCTCACCACAGGGGCTTTATAATTCACCCCTCCACTTT

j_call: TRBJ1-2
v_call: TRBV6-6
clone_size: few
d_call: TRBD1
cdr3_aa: CASSRGQTYGYTF
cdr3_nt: TGTGCCAGCAGTAGGGGACAGACATATGGCTACACCTTC

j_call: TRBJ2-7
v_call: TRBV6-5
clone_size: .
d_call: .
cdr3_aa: CASSYSRLVSYEQYF
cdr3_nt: TGTGCCAGCAGTTACTCAAGACTCGTGTCCTACGAGCAGTACTTC

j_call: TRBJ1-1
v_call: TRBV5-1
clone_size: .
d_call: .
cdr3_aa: CASSPAVNTEAFF
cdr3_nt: TGCGCCAGCAGCCCGGCGGTTAACACTGAAGCTTTCTTT

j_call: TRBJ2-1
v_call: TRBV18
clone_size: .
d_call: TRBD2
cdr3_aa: CASSPGRGDYNEQFF
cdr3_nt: TGTGCCAGCTCACCAGGCCGGGGGGATTACAATGAGCAGTTCTTC

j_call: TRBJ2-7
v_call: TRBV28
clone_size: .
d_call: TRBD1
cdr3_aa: CASSQPGTGSHEQYF
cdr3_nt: TGTGCCAGCAGTCAACCCGGGACAGGTAGCCACGAGCAGTACTTC

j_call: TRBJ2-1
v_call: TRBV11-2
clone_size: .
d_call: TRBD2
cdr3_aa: CASRPLAGYFNEQFF
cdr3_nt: TGTGCCAGCAGGCCATTAGCGGGGTACTTCAATGAGCAGTTCTTC

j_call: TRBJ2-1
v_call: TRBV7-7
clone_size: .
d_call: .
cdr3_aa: CASSLGIGGLNEQFF
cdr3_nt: TGTGCCAGCAGCTTAGGTATCGGAGGGTTGAATGAGCAGTTCTTC

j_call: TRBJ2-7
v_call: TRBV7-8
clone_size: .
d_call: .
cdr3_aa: CASSRDLGYEQYF
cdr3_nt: TGTGCCAGCAGTCGGGACTTGGGCTACGAGCAGTACTTC

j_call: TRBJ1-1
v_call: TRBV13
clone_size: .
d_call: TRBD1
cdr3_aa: CASRLRTGATQNTEAFF
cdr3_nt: TGTGCCAGCAGACTCAGGACAGGGGCGACACAGAACACTGAAGCTTTCTTT

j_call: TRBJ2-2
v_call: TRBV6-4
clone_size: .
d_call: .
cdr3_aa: CASSDGGQSGELFF
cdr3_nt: TGTGCCAGCAGTGACGGAGGGCAGAGCGGGGAGCTGTTTTTT

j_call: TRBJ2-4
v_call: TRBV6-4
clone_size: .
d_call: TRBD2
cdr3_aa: CASSVAGGLLAKNIQYF
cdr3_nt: TGTGCCAGCAGTGTGGCGGGAGGCCTACTAGCCAAAAACATTCAGTACTTC

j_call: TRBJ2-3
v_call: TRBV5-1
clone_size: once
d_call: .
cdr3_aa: CASSFRAPGVTTDTQYF
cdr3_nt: TGCGCCAGCAGTTTCCGGGCCCCAGGGGTGACCACAGATACGCAGTATTTT

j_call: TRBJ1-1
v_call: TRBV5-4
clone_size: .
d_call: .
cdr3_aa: CASNGQGATEAFF
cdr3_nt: TGTGCCAGCAACGGTCAGGGTGCTACTGAAGCTTTCTTT

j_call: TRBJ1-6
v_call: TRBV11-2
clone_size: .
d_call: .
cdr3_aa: CASSYLYNSPLHF
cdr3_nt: TGTGCCAGCAGCTACCTTTATAATTCACCCCTCCACTTT

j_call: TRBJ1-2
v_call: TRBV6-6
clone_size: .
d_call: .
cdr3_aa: CASTRSWDYGYTF
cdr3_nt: TGTGCCAGTACCAGGAGCTGGGACTATGGCTACACCTTC

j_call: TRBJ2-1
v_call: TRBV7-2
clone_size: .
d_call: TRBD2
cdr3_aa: CASGRPGGAHEQFF
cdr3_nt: TGTGCCAGCGGACGGCCCGGGGGGGCGCATGAGCAGTTCTTC

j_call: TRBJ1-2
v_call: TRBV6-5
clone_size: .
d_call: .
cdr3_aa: CASSKQWDYGYTF
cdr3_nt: TGTGCCAGCAGTAAACAGTGGGACTATGGCTACACCTTC

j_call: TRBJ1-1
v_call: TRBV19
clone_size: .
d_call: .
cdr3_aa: CASRQDSMNTEAFF
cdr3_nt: TGTGCCAGTAGGCAGGACAGTATGAACACTGAAGCTTTCTTT